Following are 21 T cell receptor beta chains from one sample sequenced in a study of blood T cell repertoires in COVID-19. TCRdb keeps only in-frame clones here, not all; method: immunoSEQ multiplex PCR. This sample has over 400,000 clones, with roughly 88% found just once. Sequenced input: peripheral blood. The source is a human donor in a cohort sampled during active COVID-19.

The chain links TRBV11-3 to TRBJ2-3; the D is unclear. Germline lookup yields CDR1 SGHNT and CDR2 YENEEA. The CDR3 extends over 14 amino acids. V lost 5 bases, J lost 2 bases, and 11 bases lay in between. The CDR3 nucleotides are TGTGCCAGCAGCCGTTCCGGTTCCACAGATACGCAGTATTTT. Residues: CASSRSGSTDTQYF.

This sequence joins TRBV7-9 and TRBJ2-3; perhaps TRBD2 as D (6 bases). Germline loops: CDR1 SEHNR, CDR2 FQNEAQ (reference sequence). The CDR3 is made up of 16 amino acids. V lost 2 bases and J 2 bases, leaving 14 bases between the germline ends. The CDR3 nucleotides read TGTGCCAGCAGCTTACGTCTAGCGACGAACACAGATACGCAGTATTTT. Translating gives CASSLRLATNTDTQYF.

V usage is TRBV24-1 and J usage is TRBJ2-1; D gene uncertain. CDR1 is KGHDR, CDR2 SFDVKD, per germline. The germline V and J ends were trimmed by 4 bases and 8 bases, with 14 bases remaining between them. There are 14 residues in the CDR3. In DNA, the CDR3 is TGTGCCACCAGTGACCCAGGCTGGATGGATGAGCAGTTCTTC. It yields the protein CATSDPGWMDEQFF.

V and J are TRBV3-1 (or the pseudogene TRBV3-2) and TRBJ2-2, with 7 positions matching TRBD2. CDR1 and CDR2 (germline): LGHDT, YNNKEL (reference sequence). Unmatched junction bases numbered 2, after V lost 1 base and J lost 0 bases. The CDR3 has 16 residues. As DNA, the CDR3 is TGTGCCAGCAGCCAAGGGACTAGTCCGAACACCGGGGAGCTGTTTTTT. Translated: CASSQGTSPNTGELFF.

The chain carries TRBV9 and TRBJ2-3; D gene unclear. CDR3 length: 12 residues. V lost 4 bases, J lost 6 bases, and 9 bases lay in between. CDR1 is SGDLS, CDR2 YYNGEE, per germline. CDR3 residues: CASSSLEDTQYF. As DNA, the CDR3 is TGTGCCAGCAGCTCACTCGAGGATACGCAGTATTTT.

Written as DNA, the CDR3 is TGTGCCAGCAGCGTTCAGGGGGGTGATGGTGAAAAACTGTTTTTT. It is translated as CASSVQGGDGEKLFF. The J gene is TRBJ1-4, the V gene TRBV9, with 7 bases matching TRBD1. CDR1 is SGDLS, CDR2 YYNGEE, per germline. This CDR3 spans 15 amino acids. Trimming removed 2 bases from V and 7 bases from J; junction bases left unmatched: 8.

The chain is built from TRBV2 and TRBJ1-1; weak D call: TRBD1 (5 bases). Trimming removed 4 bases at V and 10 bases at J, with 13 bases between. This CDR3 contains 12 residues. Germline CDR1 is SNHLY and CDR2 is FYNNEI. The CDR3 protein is CASSVRGGRAFF. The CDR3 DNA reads TGTGCCAGCAGTGTGAGGGGAGGGAGAGCTTTCTTT.

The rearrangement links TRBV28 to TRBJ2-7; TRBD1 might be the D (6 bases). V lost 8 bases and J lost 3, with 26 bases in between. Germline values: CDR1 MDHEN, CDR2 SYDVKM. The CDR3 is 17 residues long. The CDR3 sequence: CASRGPGVGQSYYEQYF. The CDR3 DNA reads TGTGCCAGCCGTGGCCCTGGAGTTGGACAGAGTTACTACGAGCAGTACTTC.

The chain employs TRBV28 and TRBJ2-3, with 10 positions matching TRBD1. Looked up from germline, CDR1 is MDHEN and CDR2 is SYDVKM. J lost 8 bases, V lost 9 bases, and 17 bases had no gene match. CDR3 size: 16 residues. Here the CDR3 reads CASESRDRGFRGTQYF. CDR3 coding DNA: TGTGCCAGTGAAAGCCGGGACAGGGGATTCCGTGGTACGCAGTATTTT.

The CDR3 DNA reads as TGTGCCATCAGTGAGCGCTATAGCACCGGGGAGCTGTTTTTT. As protein: CAISERYSTGELFF. This chain uses TRBV10-3 with TRBJ2-2; D call uncertain. CDR3 length: 14 amino acids. Germline CDR1 is ENHRY and CDR2 is SYGVKD. The germline V and J ends were trimmed by 2 bases and 4 bases, with 8 bases remaining between them.

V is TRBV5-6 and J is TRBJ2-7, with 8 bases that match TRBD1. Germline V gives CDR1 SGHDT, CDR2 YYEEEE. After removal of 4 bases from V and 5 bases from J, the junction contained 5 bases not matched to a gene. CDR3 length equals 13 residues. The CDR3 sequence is CASSGPTGDEQYF. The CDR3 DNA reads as TGTGCCAGCAGCGGCCCGACAGGGGACGAGCAGTACTTC.

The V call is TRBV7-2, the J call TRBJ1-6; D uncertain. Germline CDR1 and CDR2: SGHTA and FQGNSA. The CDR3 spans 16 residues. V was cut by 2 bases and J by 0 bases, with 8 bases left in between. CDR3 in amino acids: CASSLKRGSYNSPLHF. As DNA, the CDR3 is TGTGCCAGCAGCTTAAAGCGGGGCTCCTATAATTCACCCCTCCACTTT.

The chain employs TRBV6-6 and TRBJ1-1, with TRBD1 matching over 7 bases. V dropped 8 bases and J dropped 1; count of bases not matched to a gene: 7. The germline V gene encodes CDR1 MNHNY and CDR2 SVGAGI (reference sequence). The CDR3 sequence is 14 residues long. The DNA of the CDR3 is TGTGCCAGCGTGCGGGACAGAGGGAACACTGAAGCTTTCTTT. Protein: CASVRDRGNTEAFF.

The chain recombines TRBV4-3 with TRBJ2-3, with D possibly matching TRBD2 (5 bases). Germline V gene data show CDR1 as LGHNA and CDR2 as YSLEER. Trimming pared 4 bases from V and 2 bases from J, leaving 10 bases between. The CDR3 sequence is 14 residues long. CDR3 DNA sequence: TGCGCCAGCAGCCGGGCGGGTTCCACAGATACGCAGTATTTT. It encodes CASSRAGSTDTQYF.

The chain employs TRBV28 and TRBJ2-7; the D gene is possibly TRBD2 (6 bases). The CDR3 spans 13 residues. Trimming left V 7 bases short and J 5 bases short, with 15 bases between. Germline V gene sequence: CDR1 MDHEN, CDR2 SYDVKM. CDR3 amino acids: CASILGTGDEQYF. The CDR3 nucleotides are TGTGCCAGCATCCTCGGGACTGGAGACGAGCAGTACTTC. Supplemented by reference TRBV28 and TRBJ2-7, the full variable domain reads DVKVTQSSRYLVKRTGEKVFLECVQDMDHENMFWYRQDPGLGLRLIYFSYDVKMKEKGDIPEGYSVSREKKERFSLILESASTNQTSMYLCASILGTGDEQYFGPGTRLTVT.

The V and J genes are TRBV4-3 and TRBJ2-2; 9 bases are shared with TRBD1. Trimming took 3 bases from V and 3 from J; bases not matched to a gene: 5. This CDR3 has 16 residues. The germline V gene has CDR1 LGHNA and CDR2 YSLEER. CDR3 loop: CASSQGTGWDTGELFF. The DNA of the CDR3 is TGCGCCAGCAGCCAGGGGACAGGGTGGGACACCGGGGAGCTGTTTTTT.

The CDR3 protein is CASRGRANTGELFF. The CDR3 coding sequence is TGTGCCTCCAGGGGGCGGGCGAACACCGGGGAGCTGTTTTTT. V and J are TRBV30 and TRBJ2-2, with TRBD1 identical over 8 bases. Per germline, CDR1 GTSNPN and CDR2 SVGIG (reference sequence). The CDR3 is made up of 14 amino acids. V shed 7 bases and J 0 bases; nucleotides not matched to a gene: 4.

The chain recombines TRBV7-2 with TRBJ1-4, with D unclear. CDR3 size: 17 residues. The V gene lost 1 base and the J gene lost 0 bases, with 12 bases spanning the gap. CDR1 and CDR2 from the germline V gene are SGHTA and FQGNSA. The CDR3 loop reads CASSLVRGVATNEKLFF. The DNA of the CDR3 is TGTGCCAGCAGCTTAGTACGAGGTGTCGCAACTAATGAAAAACTGTTTTTT.

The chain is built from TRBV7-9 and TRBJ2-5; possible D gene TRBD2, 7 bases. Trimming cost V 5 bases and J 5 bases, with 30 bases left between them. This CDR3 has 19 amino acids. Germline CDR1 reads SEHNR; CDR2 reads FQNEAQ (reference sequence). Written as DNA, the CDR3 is TGTGCCAGCAGCCGGAAGGGGGGGTCGACGCTGGGGTTAATTGAGACCCAGTACTTC. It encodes CASSRKGGSTLGLIETQYF.

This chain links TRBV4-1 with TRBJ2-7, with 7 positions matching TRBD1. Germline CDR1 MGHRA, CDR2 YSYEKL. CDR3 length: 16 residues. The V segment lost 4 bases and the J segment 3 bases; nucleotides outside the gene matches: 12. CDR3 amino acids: CASSLNTGATIYEQYF. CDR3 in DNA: TGCGCCAGCAGCCTAAATACAGGGGCGACCATCTACGAGCAGTACTTC.

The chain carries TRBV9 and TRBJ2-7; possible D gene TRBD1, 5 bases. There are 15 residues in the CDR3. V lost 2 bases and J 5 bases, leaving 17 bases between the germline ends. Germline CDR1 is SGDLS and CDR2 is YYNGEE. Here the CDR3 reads CASSVSGFLSNEQYF. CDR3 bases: TGTGCCAGCAGCGTCTCAGGGTTTCTCTCTAACGAGCAGTACTTC.